This TCR beta chain was found in a study of cytomegalovirus exposure and HLA in healthy donors. At the level of the study: Counted in an early data release were about 86 million unique TCRs from HLA-typed donors. Study observations and caveats: Other equally common chains were less clonally expanded than HLA-associated TCR beta chains, a later analysis showed. TCR beta V segments were, for the most part, productive about 87% or about 30% of the time in an earlier analysis. In a later analysis, at a false discovery rate of 0.05, roughly 17,000 TCR beta sequences matched HLA alleles.

The PCR ran on 60 Vbeta and 13 Jbeta primers. Clones were read by immunoSEQ multiplex PCR, and TCRdb kept only the in-frame ones, dropping some. Of about 160,000 clones in the sample, 65% to 80% were seen once. In the case of this clone: No antigen is known for it.

Specimen: PBMCs. The origin of this receptor is a woman in her forties or fifties in good health and CMV-seropositive.

The CDR3 DNA follows: TGTGCCAGCAGGCACCCCGGGGAAGACACTGAAGCTTTCTTT. This translates into CASRHPGEDTEAFF. V and J are TRBV11-2 and TRBJ1-1, with D unresolved. The CDR3 length is 14 residues. Germline values: CDR1 SGHAT, CDR2 FQNNGV. V was pared by 6 bases and J by 3 bases, with 14 bases between.